The present T cell receptor (beta chain) was sequenced within a study of OX40 agonist ivuxolimab in advanced cancers. Context from the whole study: The costimulatory receptor OX40 (CD134) was targeted by ivuxolimab, a fully human IgG2 agonistic monoclonal antibody. Intravenous ivuxolimab was administered to patients every 2 weeks at six dose levels: 0.01, 0.1, 0.3, 1.5, 3 and 10 mg/kg. Among the roughly 52 dose-escalation patients, around 19 had hepatocellular carcinoma, around 15 melanoma, 9 renal cell carcinoma and 9 head and neck cancer. A male proportion of almost 85% and a mean age of 60 years, ranging from 23 to 79, were recorded for the dose-escalation cohort. Prior anti-PD-1, anti-PD-L1 or anti-CTLA-4 therapy was permitted, and 40% of dose-escalation patients had received checkpoint inhibitors. Three dose-escalation patients achieved partial responses, one with hepatocellular carcinoma and two with cutaneous melanoma. Peripheral TCRbeta sequencing aimed to test whether ivuxolimab altered TCR sequence diversity and caused clonal T-cell expansion. The paper describes the monotherapy dose-escalation part (N ≈ 50 patients) of the phase I trial of ivuxolimab.

Patients with autoimmune disease history or receiving systemic immunosuppression were excluded from the trial. In every dose cohort, peripheral blood was drawn for TCR sequencing at baseline, cycle 4 day 1, and cycle 7 day 1. The samples were taken from a phase I, first-in-human, multicenter, open-label dose-escalation trial of ivuxolimab. Adults with locally advanced or metastatic melanoma, renal cell carcinoma, hepatocellular carcinoma or head and neck squamous cell carcinoma were enrolled in the trial. Before TCR sequencing, CD4+ and CD8+ T cells were separately sorted from peripheral blood. Study-wide conclusions, independent of this receptor: Clonal expansion of both CD4+ and CD8+ blood T cells was observed from baseline to week 6 at doses 0.1 to 3.0 mg/kg. After ivuxolimab, expanded clones were on average more numerous among CD8+ T cells than among CD4+ T cells. The antigen specificity of the clonally expanded peripheral T cells was not determined. In the 0.1-3.0 mg/kg groups, partial responders had among the lowest normalized peripheral clonal expansion, particularly in CD8+ T cells. Low levels of normalized T-cell clonal expansion were also seen in some patients who did not respond.

A word on this clone: Its binding antigen is unknown. Base qualities are not provided; no much larger clone lies one nucleotide away.

The junction shows trimming of 4 bases on V and 10 bases on J, plus 10 bases between the germline ends. The CDR3 sequence holds 11 residues, the cysteine and phenylalanine included. Only the CDR3 DNA stays, 33 bases, in frame from base 1. The germline V gene (reference sequence) supplies CDR1 SGHAT and CDR2 FQDESV. For sequencing of the TCRbeta CDR3 region, genomic DNA was extracted from the sorted cells. The immunoSEQ Assay was used to sequence the TCRbeta CDR3 regions. What TCRdb holds here is the immuneACCESS table cut down to in-frame rearrangements. Part of the clones is not present; checked against another copy, under half of the missing clones reflect an unresolved V gene, and the others are unexplained. The sample includes fewer than 85,000 clones, with 80% to 90% observed a single time. Jointly, the top ten make up approximately 1.9% of the sample.

This receptor was identified in an adult with an advanced solid tumor such as melanoma, head and neck, liver or kidney cancer. The chain joins TRBV11-1 to TRBJ2-5; no D segment can be confidently identified. Sequenced here: CD4+ or CD8+ T cells sorted from blood, sampled in a trial of the OX40 agonist ivuxolimab. The CDR3 region has the sequence CASSSTNIQYF. The sequenced DNA: TGTGCCAGCAGCTCAACGAATATCCAGTACTTC.